The 3 T cell receptor beta chains reported below all come from one sample, sequenced in a study of blood T cells in healthy people across ages. A second 7 to 11 cycle PCR used barcoded and J-beta primers. MiXCR was run by TCRdb on the 5' RACE reads, yielding one entry per CDR3 protein. The sample has 1.5 million to 2 million distinct CDR3 sequences; approximately 28% are singletons. Sequencing was performed on blood. Source of these receptors: a woman aged 30 to 39 in good health.

Notes on this clonotype: A single base separates this from a much larger clone, so it may be a read error. The J gene is TRBJ2-3, the V gene TRBV5-1, with no clear D. Per the germline V gene, CDR1 is SGHRS and CDR2 is YFSETQ. The CDR3 is 12 residues long. Trimming removed 2 bases from V and 3 bases from J, with 4 bases in between. The CDR3 reads CASSFMTDTQYF. The DNA of the CDR3 is TGCGCCAGCAGCTTTATGACAGATACGCAGTATTTT.

The chain carries TRBV27 and TRBJ2-6; D not certain. There are 15 residues in the CDR3. Trimming took 0 bases from V and 2 from J, leaving 5 bases between them. Germline CDR1 is MNHEY and CDR2 is SMNVEV (reference sequence). CDR3 residues: CASSLSHPGANVLTF. CDR3 sequence (DNA): TGTGCCAGCAGTTTATCGCACCCTGGGGCCAACGTCCTGACTTTC.

The CDR3 DNA reads TGTGCCAGCAGTGAAGGAGGGCAGGGGGCCAATTCACCCCTCCACTTT. Its protein product is CASSEGGQGANSPLHF. V is TRBV6-1 and J is TRBJ1-6; 8 positions agree with TRBD1. The CDR3 length is 16 residues. Per the germline V gene, CDR1 is MNHNS and CDR2 is SASEGT. The V segment lost 1 base and the J segment 7 bases; nucleotides outside the gene matches: 6.